This T cell receptor beta chain is drawn from a study of T-cell reconstitution after alpha-beta-depleted transplantation in children. Unique molecular identifiers were built into the TCRbeta library. In TCRdb, the PCR reads were re-called with MiXCR into one record per CDR3 protein. This table holds approximately 420,000 distinct CDR3 sequences, 11% found once. The receptor comes from a human donor who donated a stem cell graft to a child with acute myeloid leukemia. The sample was PBMCs from the stem cell graft donor, taken from the stem cell graft.

The CDR3 DNA reads TGCGCCAGCAGTGGCGCTGGCGGGGGCGATGAGCAGTTCTTC. It specifies CASSGAGGGDEQFF. The V gene is TRBV5-1, the J gene TRBJ2-1; a possible D gene is TRBD2 (7 bases). The CDR3 totals 14 residues. Trimming removed 5 bases from V and 8 bases from J, with 17 bases in between. The germline V gene encodes CDR1 SGHRS and CDR2 YFSETQ.